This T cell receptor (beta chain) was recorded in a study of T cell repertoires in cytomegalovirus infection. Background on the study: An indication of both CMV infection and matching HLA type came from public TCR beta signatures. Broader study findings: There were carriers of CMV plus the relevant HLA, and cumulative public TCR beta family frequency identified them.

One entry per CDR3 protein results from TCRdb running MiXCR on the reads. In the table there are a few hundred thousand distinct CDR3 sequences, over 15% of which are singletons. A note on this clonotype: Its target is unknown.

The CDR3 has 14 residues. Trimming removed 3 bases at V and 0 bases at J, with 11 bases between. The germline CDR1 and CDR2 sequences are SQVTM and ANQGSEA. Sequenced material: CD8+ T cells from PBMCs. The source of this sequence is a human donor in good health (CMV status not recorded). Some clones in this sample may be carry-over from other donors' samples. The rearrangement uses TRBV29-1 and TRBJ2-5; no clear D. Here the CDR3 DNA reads TGCAGCGTTGAGGGCGGAATATACCAAGAGACCCAGTACTTC. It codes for CSVEGGIYQETQYF.